The 3 T cell receptor beta chains below all came from one sample that was sequenced in a study of T cells in Graves' hyperthyroidism and ophthalmopathy. TCR beta CDR3 regions were amplified from RNA. First-round RT-PCR targeting the TCR CDR3 was performed with the HTBI primer set. Each CDR3 protein is one row after TCRdb ran MiXCR on the multiplex PCR reads. This table has hundreds of thousands of distinct CDR3 sequences, around 21% appearing once. Sequencing input: blood. These TCRs come from a man aged 25 to 45 with Graves' ophthalmopathy.

This clonotype was counted between two and nine times. This chain uses TRBV27 with TRBJ2-3; 14 bases align to TRBD2. V gave up 3 bases and J gave up 2 bases; unmatched junction bases: 7. The CDR3 runs 18 residues. In germline, CDR1 is MNHEY, CDR2 SMNVEV (reference sequence). CDR3 protein: CASSFYGLAGGYTDTQYF. The CDR3 DNA reads as TGTGCCAGCAGTTTTTACGGACTAGCGGGGGGATACACAGATACGCAGTATTTT.

The chain uses TRBV7-3 and TRBJ2-1, with D perhaps TRBD1 (5 bases). The V gene's germline CDR1 is SGHTA and CDR2 FQGTGA. Trimming stripped 4 bases from V and 4 bases from J, with 14 bases between. This CDR3 is 15 amino acids long. The DNA for the CDR3 is TGTGCCAGCAGCTCCCAGGGCGGCCCTTACAATGAGCAGTTCTTC. It yields the protein CASSSQGGPYNEQFF. The full variable domain, rest sourced from reference TRBV7-3 and TRBJ2-1, is GAGVSQTPSNKVTEKGKYVELRCDPISGHTALYWYRQSLGQGPEFLIYFQGTGAADDSGLPNDRFFAVRPEGSVSTLKIQRTERGDSAVYLCASSSQGGPYNEQFFGPGTRLTVL.

The V and J genes are TRBV5-1 and TRBJ2-2, with TRBD2 matching 8 bases. The CDR3 totals 16 residues. Germline V gene lookup returns CDR1 SGHRS and CDR2 YFSETQ. Losses at the gene ends were 0 bases for V and 5 bases for J; bases not matched to a gene: 6. The CDR3 DNA is TGCGCCAGCAGCTTGGGGGGACTAGTCGCAACCGGGGAGCTGTTTTTT. Translating it yields CASSLGGLVATGELFF.